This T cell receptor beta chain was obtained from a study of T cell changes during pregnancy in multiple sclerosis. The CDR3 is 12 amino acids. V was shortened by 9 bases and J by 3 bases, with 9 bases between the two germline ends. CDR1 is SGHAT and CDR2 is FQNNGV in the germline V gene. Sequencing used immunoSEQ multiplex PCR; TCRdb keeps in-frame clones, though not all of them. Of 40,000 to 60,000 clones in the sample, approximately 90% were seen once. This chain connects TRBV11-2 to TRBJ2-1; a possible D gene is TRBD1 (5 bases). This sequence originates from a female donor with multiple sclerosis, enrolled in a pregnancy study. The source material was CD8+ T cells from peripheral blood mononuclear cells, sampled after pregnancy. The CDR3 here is CASGAVYNEQFF. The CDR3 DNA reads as TGTGCCAGTGGGGCAGTCTACAATGAGCAGTTCTTC.